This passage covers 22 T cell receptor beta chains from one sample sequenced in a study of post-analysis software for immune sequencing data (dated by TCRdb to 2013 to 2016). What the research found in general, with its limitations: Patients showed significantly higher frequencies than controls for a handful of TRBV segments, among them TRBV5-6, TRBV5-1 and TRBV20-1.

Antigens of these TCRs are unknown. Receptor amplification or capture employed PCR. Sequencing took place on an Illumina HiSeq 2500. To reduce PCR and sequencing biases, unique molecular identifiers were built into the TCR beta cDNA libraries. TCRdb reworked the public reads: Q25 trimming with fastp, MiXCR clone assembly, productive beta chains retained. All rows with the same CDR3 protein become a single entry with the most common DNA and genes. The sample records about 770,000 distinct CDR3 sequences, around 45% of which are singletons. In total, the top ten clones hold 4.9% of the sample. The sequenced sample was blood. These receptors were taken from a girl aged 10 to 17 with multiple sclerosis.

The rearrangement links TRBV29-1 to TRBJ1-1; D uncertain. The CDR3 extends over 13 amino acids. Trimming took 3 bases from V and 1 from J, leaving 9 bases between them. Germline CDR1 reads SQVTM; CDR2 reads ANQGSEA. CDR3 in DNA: TGCAGCGTTGACCCCCCCGGGAACACTGAAGCTTTCTTT. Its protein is CSVDPPGNTEAFF. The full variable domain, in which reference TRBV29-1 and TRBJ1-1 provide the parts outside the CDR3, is SAVISQKPSRDICQRGTSLTIQCQVDSQVTMMFWYRQQPGQSLTLIATANQGSEATYESGFVIDKFPISRPNLTFSTLTVSNMSPEDSSIYLCSVDPPGNTEAFFGQGTRLTVV.

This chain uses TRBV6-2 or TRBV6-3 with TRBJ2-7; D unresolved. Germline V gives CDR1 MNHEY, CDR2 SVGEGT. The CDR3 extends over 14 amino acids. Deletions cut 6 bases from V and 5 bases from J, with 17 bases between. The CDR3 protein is CASSPGGAQHEQYF. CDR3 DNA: TGTGCCAGCAGCCCCGGCGGAGCTCAGCACGAGCAGTACTTC.

The CDR3 loop is CASSGADYTEAFF. In DNA, the CDR3 is TGTGCCAGCAGTGGGGCGGATTACACTGAAGCTTTCTTT. The chain recombines TRBV6-4 with TRBJ1-1; D is unclear. CDR3 length equals 13 residues. The germline gives CDR1 MRHNA, CDR2 SNTAGT. The V and J ends lost 4 bases and 3 bases respectively, with 9 bases between them.

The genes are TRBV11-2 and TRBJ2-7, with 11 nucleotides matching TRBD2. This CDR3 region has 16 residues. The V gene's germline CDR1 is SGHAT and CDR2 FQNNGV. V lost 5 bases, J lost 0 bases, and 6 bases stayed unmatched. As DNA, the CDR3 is TGTGCCAGCAGCCCGGGACTAGCGGCCCTCTCCTACGAGCAGTACTTC. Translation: CASSPGLAALSYEQYF.

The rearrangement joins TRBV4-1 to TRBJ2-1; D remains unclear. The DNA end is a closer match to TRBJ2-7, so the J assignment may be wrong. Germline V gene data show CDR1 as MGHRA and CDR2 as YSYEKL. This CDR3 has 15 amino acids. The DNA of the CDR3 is TGCGCCAGCAGCCAAGATGCGCCCTCCTACAATGAGCAGTACTTC. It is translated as CASSQDAPSYNEQYF.

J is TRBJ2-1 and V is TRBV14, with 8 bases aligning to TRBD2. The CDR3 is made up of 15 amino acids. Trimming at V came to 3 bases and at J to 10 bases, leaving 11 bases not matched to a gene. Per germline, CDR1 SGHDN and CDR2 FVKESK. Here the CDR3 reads CASSHPLAGSGEQFF. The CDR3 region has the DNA TGTGCCAGCAGCCACCCATTAGCGGGATCGGGCGAGCAGTTCTTC.

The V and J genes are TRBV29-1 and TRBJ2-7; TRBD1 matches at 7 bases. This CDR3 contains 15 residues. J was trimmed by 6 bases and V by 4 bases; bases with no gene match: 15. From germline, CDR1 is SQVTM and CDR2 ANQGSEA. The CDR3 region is CSVGLTGIALCEQYF. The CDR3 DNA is TGCAGCGTTGGACTGACAGGGATCGCCCTTTGCGAGCAGTACTTC.

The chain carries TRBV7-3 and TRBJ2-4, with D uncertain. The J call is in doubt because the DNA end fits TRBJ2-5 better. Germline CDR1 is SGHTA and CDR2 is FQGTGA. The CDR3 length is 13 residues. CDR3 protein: CASSLTLAETQYF. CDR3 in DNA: TGTGCCAGCAGCTTGACATTGGCGGAGACCCAGTACTTC.

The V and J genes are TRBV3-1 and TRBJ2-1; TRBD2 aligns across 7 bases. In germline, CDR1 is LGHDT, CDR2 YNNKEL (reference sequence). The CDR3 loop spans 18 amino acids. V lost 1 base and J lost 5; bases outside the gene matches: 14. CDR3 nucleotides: TGTGCCAGCAGCCAAGCGTTCCGAGACGGGGGGTCCCACAATGAGCAGTTCTTC. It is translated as CASSQAFRDGGSHNEQFF.

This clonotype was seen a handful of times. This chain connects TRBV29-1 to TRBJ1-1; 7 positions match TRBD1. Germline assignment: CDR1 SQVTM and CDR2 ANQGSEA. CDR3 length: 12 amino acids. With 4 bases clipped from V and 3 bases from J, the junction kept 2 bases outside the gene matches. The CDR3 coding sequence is TGCAGCGTTGGACAGGGCGACACTGAAGCTTTCTTT. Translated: CSVGQGDTEAFF.

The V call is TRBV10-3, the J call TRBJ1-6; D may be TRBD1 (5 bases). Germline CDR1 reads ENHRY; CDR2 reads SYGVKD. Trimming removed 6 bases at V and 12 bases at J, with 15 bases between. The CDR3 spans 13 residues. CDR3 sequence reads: CAIRQASVEPLHF. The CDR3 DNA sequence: TGTGCCATCAGACAGGCCTCCGTGGAACCCCTCCACTTT.

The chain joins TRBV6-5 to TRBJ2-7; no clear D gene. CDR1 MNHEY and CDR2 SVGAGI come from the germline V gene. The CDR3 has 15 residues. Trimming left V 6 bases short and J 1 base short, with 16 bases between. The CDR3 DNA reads TGTGCCAGCAGGCGGTTGGCTTTAGGATCCTACGAGCAGTACTTC. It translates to CASRRLALGSYEQYF.

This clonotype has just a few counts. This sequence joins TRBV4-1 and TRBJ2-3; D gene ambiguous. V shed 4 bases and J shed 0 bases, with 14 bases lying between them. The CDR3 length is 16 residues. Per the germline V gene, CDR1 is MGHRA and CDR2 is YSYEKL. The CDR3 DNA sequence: TGCGCCAGCAGCCCGTTTCTCGCGCCTAGCACAGATACGCAGTATTTT. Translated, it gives CASSPFLAPSTDTQYF.

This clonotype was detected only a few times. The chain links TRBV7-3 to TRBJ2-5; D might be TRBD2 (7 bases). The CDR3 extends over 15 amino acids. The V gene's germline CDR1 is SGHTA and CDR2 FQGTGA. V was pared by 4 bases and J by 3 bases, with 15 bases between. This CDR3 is CASSSMGGPEETQYF. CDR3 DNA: TGTGCCAGCAGCTCGATGGGGGGGCCCGAAGAGACCCAGTACTTC. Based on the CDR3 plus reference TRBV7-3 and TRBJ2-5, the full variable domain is GAGVSQTPSNKVTEKGKYVELRCDPISGHTALYWYRQSLGQGPEFLIYFQGTGAADDSGLPNDRFFAVRPEGSVSTLKIQRTERGDSAVYLCASSSMGGPEETQYFGPGTRLLVL.

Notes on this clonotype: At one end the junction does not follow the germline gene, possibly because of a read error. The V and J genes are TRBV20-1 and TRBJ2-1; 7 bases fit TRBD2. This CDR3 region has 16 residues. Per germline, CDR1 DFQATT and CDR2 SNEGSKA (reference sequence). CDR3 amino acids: CSAIDSGRPRYNEQFF. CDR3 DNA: TGCAGTGCTATCGATAGCGGGCGCCCACGATACAATGAGCAGTTTTTC.

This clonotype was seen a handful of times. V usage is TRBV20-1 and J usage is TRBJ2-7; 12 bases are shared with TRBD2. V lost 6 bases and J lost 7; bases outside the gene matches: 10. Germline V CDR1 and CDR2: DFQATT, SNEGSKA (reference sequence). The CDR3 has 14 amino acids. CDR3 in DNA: TGCAGTGCCGGTCTCAGACTAGCGGGAGAGGAGCAGTACTTC. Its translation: CSAGLRLAGEEQYF.

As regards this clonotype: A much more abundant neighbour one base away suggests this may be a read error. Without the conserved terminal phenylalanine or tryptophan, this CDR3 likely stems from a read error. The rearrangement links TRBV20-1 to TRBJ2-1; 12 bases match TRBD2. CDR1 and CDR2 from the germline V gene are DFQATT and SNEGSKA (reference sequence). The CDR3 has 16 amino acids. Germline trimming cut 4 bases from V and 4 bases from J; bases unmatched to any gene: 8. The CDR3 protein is CSATRTSGAWYNEQFV. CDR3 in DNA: TGCAGTGCTACACGGACTAGCGGGGCGTGGTACAATGAGCAGTTCGTC.

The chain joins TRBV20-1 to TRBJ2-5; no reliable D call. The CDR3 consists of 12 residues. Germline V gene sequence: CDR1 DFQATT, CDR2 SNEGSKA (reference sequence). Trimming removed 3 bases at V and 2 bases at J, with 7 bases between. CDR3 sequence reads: CSASPFQETQYF. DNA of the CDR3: TGCAGTGCTAGCCCCTTTCAAGAGACCCAGTACTTC.

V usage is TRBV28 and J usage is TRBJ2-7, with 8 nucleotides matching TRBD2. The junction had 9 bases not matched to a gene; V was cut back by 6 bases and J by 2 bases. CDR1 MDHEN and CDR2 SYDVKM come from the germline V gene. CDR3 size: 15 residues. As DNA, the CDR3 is TGTGCCAGCAGCCCTATAGCGGGGCCAACCTACGAGCAGTACTTC. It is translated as CASSPIAGPTYEQYF. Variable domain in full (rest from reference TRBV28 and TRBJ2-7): DVKVTQSSRYLVKRTGEKVFLECVQDMDHENMFWYRQDPGLGLRLIYFSYDVKMKEKGDIPEGYSVSREKKERFSLILESASTNQTSMYLCASSPIAGPTYEQYFGPGTRLTVT.

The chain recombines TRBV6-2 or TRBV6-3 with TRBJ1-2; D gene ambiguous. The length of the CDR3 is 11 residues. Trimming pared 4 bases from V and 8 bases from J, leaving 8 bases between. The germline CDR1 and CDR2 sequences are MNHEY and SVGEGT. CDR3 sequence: CASSWTGGYTF. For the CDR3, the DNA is TGTGCCAGCAGTTGGACGGGGGGCTACACCTTC.

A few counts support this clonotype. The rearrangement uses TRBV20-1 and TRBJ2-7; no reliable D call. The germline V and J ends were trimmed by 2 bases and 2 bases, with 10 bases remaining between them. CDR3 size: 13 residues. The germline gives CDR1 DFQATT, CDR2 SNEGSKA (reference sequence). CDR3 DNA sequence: TGCAGTGCTAGACAGGATTCCACCTACGAGCAGTACTTC. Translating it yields CSARQDSTYEQYF.

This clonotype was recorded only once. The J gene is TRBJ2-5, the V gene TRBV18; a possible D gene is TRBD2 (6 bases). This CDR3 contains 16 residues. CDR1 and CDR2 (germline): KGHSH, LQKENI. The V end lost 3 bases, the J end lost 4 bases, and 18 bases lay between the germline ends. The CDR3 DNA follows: TGTGCCAGCTCACCTCCCGGGGCGGGGAGTGGAGAGACCCAGTACTTC. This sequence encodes CASSPPGAGSGETQYF. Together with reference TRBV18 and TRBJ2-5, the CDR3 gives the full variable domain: NAGVMQNPRHLVRRRGQEARLRCSPMKGHSHVYWYRQLPEEGLKFMVYLQKENIIDESGMPKERFSAEFPKEGPSILRIQQVVRGDSAAYFCASSPPGAGSGETQYFGPGTRLLVL.